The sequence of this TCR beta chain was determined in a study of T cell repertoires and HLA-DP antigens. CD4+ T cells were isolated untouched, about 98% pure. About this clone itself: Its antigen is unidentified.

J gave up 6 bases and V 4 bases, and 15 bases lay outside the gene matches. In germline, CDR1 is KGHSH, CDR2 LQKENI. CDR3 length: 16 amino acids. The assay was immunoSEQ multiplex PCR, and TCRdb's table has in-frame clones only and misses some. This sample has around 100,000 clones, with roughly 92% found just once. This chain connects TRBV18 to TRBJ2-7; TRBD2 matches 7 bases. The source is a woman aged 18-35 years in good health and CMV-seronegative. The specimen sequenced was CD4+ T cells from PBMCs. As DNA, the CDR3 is TGTGCCAGCTCACTCGAGGCCGGGACTATCCCACTCGAGCAGTACTTC. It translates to CASSLEAGTIPLEQYF.